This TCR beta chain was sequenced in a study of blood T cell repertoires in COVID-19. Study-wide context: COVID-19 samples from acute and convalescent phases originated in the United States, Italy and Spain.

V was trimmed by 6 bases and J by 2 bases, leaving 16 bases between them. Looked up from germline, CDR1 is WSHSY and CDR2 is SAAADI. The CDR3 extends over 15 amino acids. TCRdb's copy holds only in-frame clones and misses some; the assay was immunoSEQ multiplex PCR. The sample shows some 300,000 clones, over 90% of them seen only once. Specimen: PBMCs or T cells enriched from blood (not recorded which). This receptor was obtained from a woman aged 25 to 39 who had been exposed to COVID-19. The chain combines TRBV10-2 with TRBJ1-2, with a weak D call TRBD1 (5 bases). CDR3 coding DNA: TGCGCCAGCAGGCCAGGGCTCCCCCCAAACTATGGCTACACCTTC. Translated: CASRPGLPPNYGYTF.